This record covers a single T cell receptor (beta chain). The antigen it recognizes is unknown. Per-nucleotide qualities are absent, and no much larger clonotype sits a single base away. This sample is part of a study of OX40 agonist ivuxolimab in advanced cancers. Describing the broader study: Ivuxolimab was an agonistic, fully human IgG2 monoclonal antibody directed against OX40 (CD134), a costimulatory receptor. Intravenous ivuxolimab was administered to patients every 2 weeks at six dose levels: 0.01, 0.1, 0.3, 1.5, 3 and 10 mg/kg. Among the 50 to 55 dose-escalation patients, around 20 had hepatocellular carcinoma, 15 melanoma, 9 renal cell carcinoma and 9 head and neck cancer. The dose-escalation cohort was over 70% male with a mean age of 60 years, ranging from roughly 23 to 80. Prior anti-PD-1, anti-PD-L1 or anti-CTLA-4 therapy was permitted, and checkpoint inhibitors had been received by 40% to 50% of dose-escalation patients. Three dose-escalation patients achieved partial responses, one with hepatocellular carcinoma and two with cutaneous melanoma. The purpose of peripheral TCRbeta sequencing was to test whether ivuxolimab changed TCR sequence diversity and led to clonal T-cell expansion. The monotherapy dose-escalation portion (N ≈ 52 patients) of the phase I ivuxolimab trial is reported in the paper.

For sequencing of the TCRbeta CDR3 region, genomic DNA was extracted from the sorted cells. TCRbeta CDR3 regions were sequenced using the immunoSEQ Assay. TCRdb stores this immuneACCESS table with in-frame sequences only. Part of the clones is absent; in the studies checked, under half of the shortfall reflects unresolved V genes, and no reason is known for the rest. The sample records around 67,000 clones, about 88% of which are singletons. Of the sample, around 2% is held by the ten largest clones. What the authors observed across the whole study: After ivuxolimab, CD8+ T cells had more expanded clones than CD4+ T cells on average. Which antigens the clonally expanded peripheral T cells were specific for was not determined. Low levels of normalized T-cell clonal expansion were also shown by some nonresponding patients. In the 0.1-3.0 mg/kg groups, partial responders had among the lowest normalized peripheral clonal expansion, particularly in CD8+ T cells. At doses of 0.1 to 3.0 mg/kg, clonal expansion of both CD4+ and CD8+ T cells in blood was seen between baseline and week 6.

The trial excluded patients who had a history of autoimmune disease or were on systemic immunosuppression. Peripheral blood for TCR sequencing was collected from all dose cohorts at baseline, on cycle 4 day 1, and on cycle 7 day 1. The samples were drawn from a first-in-human, open-label, multicenter phase I dose-escalation trial of ivuxolimab. The trial enrolled adults with locally advanced or metastatic head and neck squamous cell, hepatocellular, melanoma or renal cell carcinoma. CD4+ and CD8+ T cells were sorted separately from peripheral blood before TCR sequencing. This specimen consisted of CD4+ or CD8+ T cells sorted from blood, obtained in a trial of the OX40 agonist ivuxolimab. The receptor's source is an adult with an advanced solid tumor such as melanoma, head and neck, liver or kidney cancer.

The CDR3 protein: CASSSQGYNSPLHF. DNA sequence: TGCGCCAGCAGCTCACAGGGTTACAATTCACCCCTCCACTTT. The V and J segments used are TRBV5-1 and TRBJ1-6, with TRBD1 as a weak D call on 6 bases. From its cysteine to its phenylalanine, the CDR3 spans 14 amino acids. This entry keeps only the CDR3 DNA: 42 bases, framed from base 1. Taken from the germline V gene, the CDR1 and CDR2 loops are SGHRS and YFSETQ. V drops 3 bases and J drops 7 bases, leaving 11 bases in between.